The entry below gives a single T cell receptor (beta chain) sequence along with its context. CDR3 length equals 17 residues. The trim removed 8 bases at V and 6 bases at J, leaving 16 bases unmatched. Germline-derived CDR1 and CDR2 are MNHEY and SMNVEV (reference sequence). Assay used: immunoSEQ multiplex PCR; TCRdb lists only in-frame clones, some missing. Here the sample spans 40,000 to 60,000 clones, 85% to 95% being singletons. The record originates from a study of T cell changes during pregnancy in multiple sclerosis. The chain carries TRBV27 and TRBJ2-1, with TRBD2 matching over 10 bases. Source: CD4+ T cells from peripheral blood mononuclear cells, taken before pregnancy. This receptor was obtained from a female donor with multiple sclerosis, enrolled in a pregnancy study. The CDR3: CASGLAGAPPQSNEQFF. The CDR3 DNA is TGTGCCAGCGGGCTAGCGGGAGCCCCCCCCCAATCCAATGAGCAGTTCTTC.